These 29 T cell receptor beta chains were all obtained from the same sample, sequenced in a study of blood T cell repertoires in COVID-19. Produced via immunoSEQ multiplex PCR; TCRdb's table is partial and in-frame only. The sample carries around 85,000 clones, 75% to 90% recorded once. Sequencing was carried out using PBMCs or T cells enriched from blood (not recorded which). The source is a woman between 50 and 59 years old with acute COVID-19.

The chain uses TRBV2 and TRBJ2-7; TRBD2 matches at 9 bases. The CDR3 length is 16 residues. CDR1 and CDR2 from the germline V gene are SNHLY and FYNNEI. Trimming took 6 bases from V and 2 from J; bases not matched to a gene: 11. DNA for the CDR3: TGTGCCAGCAGCCACAGGGTATTAGCGGGAGCCTACGAGCAGTACTTC. It is translated as CASSHRVLAGAYEQYF.

V and J are TRBV6-2 or TRBV6-3 and TRBJ2-7; the D gene is possibly TRBD2 (6 bases). V dropped 5 bases and J dropped 4 bases, with 15 bases sitting between them. Germline CDR1 is MNHEY and CDR2 is SVGEGT. The CDR3 spans 14 residues. In nucleotides, the CDR3 is TGTGCCAGCAGTAGATCATTCGGGAGTTACGAGCAGTACTTC. Protein product: CASSRSFGSYEQYF.

V and J are TRBV6-1 and TRBJ2-2, with 9 bases that match TRBD2. This CDR3 has 17 amino acids. The J segment lost 7 bases and the V segment lost 3 bases, leaving 12 bases of the junction unmatched. The germline V gene has CDR1 MNHNS and CDR2 SASEGT. The CDR3 loop reads CASSDPSSGRWGGELFF. The CDR3 nucleotides read TGTGCCAGCAGTGACCCGAGTAGCGGGAGATGGGGCGGGGAGCTGTTTTTT.

A single count supports this clone. The rearrangement joins TRBV19 to TRBJ2-7; 13 bases agree with TRBD2. The CDR3 is made up of 17 amino acids. Trimming at V came to 4 bases and at J to 2 bases, leaving 8 bases not matched to a gene. Germline CDR1 LNHDA, CDR2 SQIVND (reference sequence). The CDR3 region has the DNA TGTGCCAGTAGTAGGGGGACGGGACTAGCGGGAACCTACGAGCAGTACTTC. It encodes CASSRGTGLAGTYEQYF.

A few counts support this clone. The chain employs TRBV19 and TRBJ2-3, with 7 bases identical to TRBD1. V shed 4 bases and J 0 bases; nucleotides not matched to a gene: 4. Germline CDR1 is LNHDA and CDR2 is SQIVND (reference sequence). The CDR3 covers 15 residues. CDR3 loop: CASSRQGGSTDTQYF. Here the CDR3 DNA reads TGTGCCAGTAGTAGACAGGGTGGGAGCACAGATACGCAGTATTTT.

The V call is TRBV15, the J call TRBJ2-7, with D perhaps matching TRBD2 (7 bases). V lost 3 bases to trimming and J lost 2 bases, with 8 bases between them. Germline V lookup: CDR1 LNHNV, CDR2 YYDKDF (reference sequence). The CDR3 spans 13 residues. CDR3 in DNA: TGTGCCACCAGCAGGGGGGGGCCCTACGAGCAGTACTTC. Its translation is CATSRGGPYEQYF. The entire variable domain, with the rest obtained from reference TRBV15 and TRBJ2-7, is as follows: DAMVIQNPRYQVTQFGKPVTLSCSQTLNHNVMYWYQQKSSQAPKLLFHYYDKDFNNEADTPDNFQSRRPNTSFCFLDIRSPGLGDTAMYLCATSRGGPYEQYFGPGTRLTVT.

The count of this clone is one. The V and J genes are TRBV30 and TRBJ2-7; tentatively, D is TRBD1 (5 bases). V gave up 0 bases and J gave up 0 bases, with 9 bases separating them. This CDR3 is built from 14 residues. Germline V gives CDR1 GTSNPN, CDR2 SVGIG (reference sequence). The CDR3 spells CAWSVGVSSYEQYF. The DNA for the CDR3 is TGTGCCTGGAGTGTAGGGGTCAGCTCCTACGAGCAGTACTTC.

V usage is TRBV28 and J usage is TRBJ1-2; TRBD1 might be the D (5 bases). With 6 bases removed from V and 7 bases from J, the gap between germline ends came to 15 bases. There are 13 residues in the CDR3. CDR1 is MDHEN and CDR2 is SYDVKM in the germline V gene. In DNA form, the CDR3 reads TGTGCCAGCAGCACCTTGGGCAGGGCTGGCTACACCTTC. This sequence encodes CASSTLGRAGYTF.

This clone was detected only a few times. CDR3 amino acids: CASSETGLASNEQFF. CDR3 coding DNA: TGTGCCAGCAGTGAAACGGGACTAGCGTCAAATGAGCAGTTCTTC. The chain employs TRBV9 and TRBJ2-1, with 10 positions matching TRBD2. The germline gives CDR1 SGDLS, CDR2 YYNGEE. The CDR3 runs 15 residues. V dropped 5 bases and J dropped 7; count of bases not matched to a gene: 9.

V usage is TRBV9 and J usage is TRBJ2-1; 7 bases match TRBD2. The CDR3 runs 15 residues. The germline V gene encodes CDR1 SGDLS and CDR2 YYNGEE. After removal of 2 bases from V and 4 bases from J, the junction contained 6 bases not matched to a gene. The CDR3 protein is CASSVSSGPYNEQFF. CDR3 nucleotides: TGTGCCAGCAGCGTTTCTAGCGGCCCTTACAATGAGCAGTTCTTC.

The gene calls are TRBV24-1 and TRBJ2-3; 10 positions agree with TRBD2. The CDR3 runs to 16 residues. V was clipped by 9 bases and J by 0 bases; unmatched bases: 8. CDR1 KGHDR and CDR2 SFDVKD come from the germline V gene. The CDR3 DNA reads TGTGCCACCCGAGCGGGAGGGCCGATTAGCACAGATACGCAGTATTTT. Its protein product is CATRAGGPISTDTQYF.

The chain links TRBV20-1 to TRBJ2-7; tentative D call: TRBD2 (7 bases). Germline-derived CDR1 and CDR2 are DFQATT and SNEGSKA (reference sequence). V gave up 3 bases and J gave up 0 bases, with 18 bases separating them. This CDR3 spans 16 amino acids. The CDR3 sequence: CSASPRGAEFSYEQYF. CDR3 nucleotide sequence: TGCAGTGCTAGTCCCCGGGGGGCGGAGTTCTCCTACGAGCAGTACTTC.

This chain uses TRBV27 with TRBJ2-7; 7 nucleotides agree with TRBD1. The V gene end was trimmed by 6 bases and the J gene end by 1 base; junction bases not matched to a gene: 15. CDR1 and CDR2 (germline): MNHEY, SMNVEV (reference sequence). The CDR3 runs 17 residues. The CDR3 spells CASRSRDRDGHSYEQYF. The CDR3 nucleotides are TGTGCCAGCAGGTCTCGGGACAGAGATGGCCATTCCTACGAGCAGTACTTC.

This rearrangement joins TRBV18 to TRBJ2-7; 13 bases map to TRBD2. This CDR3 comprises 16 residues. The trim removed 6 bases at V and 5 bases at J, leaving 10 bases unmatched. Looked up from germline, CDR1 is KGHSH and CDR2 is LQKENI. CDR3 nucleotide sequence: TGTGCCAGCTCCCCGCGGACTAGCGGGAGTAGCAACGAGCAGTACTTC. Translated, it gives CASSPRTSGSSNEQYF. The full variable domain, with the rest looked up from reference TRBV18 and TRBJ2-7, is NAGVMQNPRHLVRRRGQEARLRCSPMKGHSHVYWYRQLPEEGLKFMVYLQKENIIDESGMPKERFSAEFPKEGPSILRIQQVVRGDSAAYFCASSPRTSGSSNEQYFGPGTRLTVT.

V is TRBV7-9 and J is TRBJ1-6; 9 bases fit TRBD1. The CDR3 runs to 14 residues. Germline CDR1 reads SEHNR; CDR2 reads FQNEAQ (reference sequence). With 5 bases clipped from V and 7 bases from J, the junction kept 3 bases outside the gene matches. CDR3 in DNA: TGTGCCAGCAGCCAAGGACAGGGGAATTCACCCCTCCACTTT. It translates to CASSQGQGNSPLHF. The variable domain in full, with the rest retrieved from reference TRBV7-9 and TRBJ1-6, is DTGVSQNPRHKITKRGQNVTFRCDPISEHNRLYWYRQTLGQGPEFLTYFQNEAQLEKSRLLSDRFSAERPKGSFSTLEIQRTEQGDSAMYLCASSQGQGNSPLHFGNGTRLTVT.

The genes are TRBV2 and TRBJ1-5; D gene unclear. Germline assignment: CDR1 SNHLY and CDR2 FYNNEI. The CDR3 is 13 amino acids. V lost 6 bases to trimming and J lost 7 bases, with 13 bases between them. The CDR3 region has the DNA TGTGCCAGCAGGGCAGGTTATTTCCAGCCCCAGCATTTT. The encoded protein is CASRAGYFQPQHF.

This rearrangement joins TRBV27 to TRBJ1-1, with D uncertain. V shed 5 bases and J shed 1 base, with 11 bases lying between them. Germline V gives CDR1 MNHEY, CDR2 SMNVEV (reference sequence). This CDR3 contains 14 residues. As DNA, the CDR3 is TGTGCCAGCAGTCTGTCAACTGCGAACACTGAAGCTTTCTTT. Translated: CASSLSTANTEAFF.

J is TRBJ2-5 and V is TRBV18; 7 positions match TRBD2. V dropped 2 bases and J dropped 0; count of bases not matched to a gene: 3. The CDR3 consists of 15 residues. Germline V CDR1 and CDR2: KGHSH, LQKENI. CDR3 bases: TGTGCCAGCTCACCAAGGCTAGCGGACCAAGAGACCCAGTACTTC. Protein product: CASSPRLADQETQYF.

There are a few counts of this clone. CDR3 nucleotide sequence: TGCAGCGTTGAAGTACTTCCGGGAGGCGAGCAGTTCTTC. It yields the protein CSVEVLPGGEQFF. The chain carries TRBV29-1 and TRBJ2-1; 7 positions agree with TRBD2. CDR3 size: 13 residues. V shed 1 base, J shed 10 bases, and the junction held 7 bases outside the gene matches. Germline CDR1 and CDR2: SQVTM and ANQGSEA.

This chain links TRBV27 with TRBJ2-3, with D possibly matching TRBD2 (6 bases). Trimming cost V 3 bases and J 4 bases, with 14 bases left between them. The CDR3 is made up of 15 amino acids. The germline CDR1 and CDR2 sequences are MNHEY and SMNVEV (reference sequence). CDR3 sequence (DNA): TGTGCCAGCAGTTTGTTTAGGACTACTTCAGATACGCAGTATTTT. Its protein is CASSLFRTTSDTQYF.

This chain uses TRBV11-2 with TRBJ2-1, with 10 bases aligning to TRBD2. The CDR3 covers 14 residues. CDR1 and CDR2 from the germline V gene are SGHAT and FQNNGV. Losses at the gene ends were 1 base for V and 14 bases for J; bases not matched to a gene: 8. In DNA, the CDR3 is TGTGCCAGCAGCTTAGTAGAGGGCCTAGCGGGAGAGTTCTTC. This translates into CASSLVEGLAGEFF.

This chain links TRBV5-1 with TRBJ1-1; TRBD1 matches at 10 bases. CDR1 is SGHRS, CDR2 YFSETQ, per germline. CDR3 length: 14 residues. The V gene end was trimmed by 5 bases and the J gene end by 4 bases; junction bases not matched to a gene: 5. The CDR3 sequence is CASRGQGMGTEAFF. The CDR3 DNA is TGCGCCAGCAGGGGACAGGGGATGGGCACTGAAGCTTTCTTT.

This clone was picked up a small number of times. The chain carries TRBV7-9 and TRBJ2-5; D is unresolved. Trimming took 1 base from V and 1 from J, leaving 10 bases between them. Germline V lookup: CDR1 SEHNR, CDR2 FQNEAQ (reference sequence). This CDR3 has 15 amino acids. The CDR3 sequence: CASSLGLDFQETQYF. The CDR3 nucleotides are TGTGCCAGCAGCTTAGGTCTAGACTTCCAAGAGACCCAGTACTTC.

The chain has TRBV6-4 and TRBJ2-5, with TRBD1 matching 9 bases. Germline V gene lookup returns CDR1 MRHNA and CDR2 SNTAGT. This CDR3 spans 13 amino acids. The V segment lost 4 bases and the J segment 4 bases; nucleotides outside the gene matches: 1. CDR3 sequence reads: CASSGQGGETQYF. CDR3 sequence (DNA): TGTGCCAGCAGTGGACAGGGGGGAGAGACCCAGTACTTC.

The chain carries TRBV11-3 and TRBJ2-1; D call uncertain. This CDR3 contains 14 residues. The V gene lost 0 bases and the J gene lost 5 bases, with 8 bases spanning the gap. The germline gives CDR1 SGHNT, CDR2 YENEEA. CDR3 region: CASSLESANNEQFF. For the CDR3, the DNA is TGTGCCAGCAGCTTAGAATCCGCGAACAATGAGCAGTTCTTC.

J is TRBJ1-4 and V is TRBV18, with D maybe TRBD1 (5 bases). This CDR3 is built from 17 residues. Germline lookup yields CDR1 KGHSH and CDR2 LQKENI. The germline V and J ends were trimmed by 6 bases and 5 bases, with 22 bases remaining between them. CDR3 protein: CASSWLPQGTRNEKLFF. CDR3 DNA: TGTGCCAGCTCGTGGCTCCCCCAGGGCACAAGAAATGAAAAACTGTTTTTT. Looking up the rest from reference TRBV18 and TRBJ1-4 gives the full variable domain: NAGVMQNPRHLVRRRGQEARLRCSPMKGHSHVYWYRQLPEEGLKFMVYLQKENIIDESGMPKERFSAEFPKEGPSILRIQQVVRGDSAAYFCASSWLPQGTRNEKLFFGSGTQLSVL.

The chain is built from TRBV6-2 or TRBV6-3 and TRBJ2-1, with 10 bases aligning to TRBD2. This CDR3 spans 16 amino acids. V was clipped by 2 bases and J by 7 bases; unmatched bases: 8. CDR1 and CDR2 (germline): MNHEY, SVGEGT. This CDR3 reads CASSYPAGGPGNEQFF. In nucleotides, the CDR3 is TGTGCCAGCAGTTACCCAGCGGGAGGGCCTGGTAATGAGCAGTTCTTC.

The chain uses TRBV11-3 and TRBJ2-7, with 7 bases lining up with TRBD2. CDR1 is SGHNT and CDR2 is YENEEA in the germline V gene. V was clipped by 7 bases and J by 0 bases; unmatched bases: 6. The CDR3 runs to 14 residues. The CDR3 DNA is TGTGCCAGCAATGGGGTAGCGGGCTCCTACGAGCAGTACTTC. Translation gives CASNGVAGSYEQYF.

This clone has a single count. This rearrangement joins TRBV19 to TRBJ2-5; 13 nucleotides match TRBD2. The CDR3 runs to 16 residues. V shed 6 bases, J shed 2 bases, and the junction held 6 bases outside the gene matches. Germline values: CDR1 LNHDA, CDR2 SQIVND (reference sequence). DNA of the CDR3: TGTGCCAGTAGATCGGGGACTAGCGGGAATCAAGAGACCCAGTACTTC. It is translated as CASRSGTSGNQETQYF. The complete variable domain, with remaining parts taken from reference TRBV19 and TRBJ2-5, reads DGGITQSPKYLFRKEGQNVTLSCEQNLNHDAMYWYRQDPGQGLRLIYYSQIVNDFQKGDIAEGYSVSREKKESFPLTVTSAQKNPTAFYLCASRSGTSGNQETQYFGPGTRLLVL.